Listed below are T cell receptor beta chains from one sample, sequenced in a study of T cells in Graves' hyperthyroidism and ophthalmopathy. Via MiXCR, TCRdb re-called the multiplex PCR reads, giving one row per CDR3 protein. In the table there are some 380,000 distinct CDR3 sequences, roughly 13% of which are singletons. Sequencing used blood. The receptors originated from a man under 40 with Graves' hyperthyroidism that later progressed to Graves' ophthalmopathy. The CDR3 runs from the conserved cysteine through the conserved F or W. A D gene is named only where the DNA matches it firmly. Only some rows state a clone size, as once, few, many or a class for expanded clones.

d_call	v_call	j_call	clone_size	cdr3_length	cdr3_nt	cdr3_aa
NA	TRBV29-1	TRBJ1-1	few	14	TGCAGCGCTCCGTGGGGTGGGGCATGGACTGAAGCTTTCTTT	CSAPWGGAWTEAFF
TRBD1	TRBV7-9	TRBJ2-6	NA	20	TGTGCCAGCAGCATTGGACAGGAGTCCCTATTCCACTCTGGGGCCAACGTCCTGACTTTC	CASSIGQESLFHSGANVLTF
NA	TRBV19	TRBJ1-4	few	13	TGTGCCAGTCAGTGGTCGACGGATGAAAAACTGTTTTTT	CASQWSTDEKLFF
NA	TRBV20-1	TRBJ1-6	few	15	TGCAGTGCTAGATATGGGTTGCCCTATAATTCACCCCTCCACTTT	CSARYGLPYNSPLHF
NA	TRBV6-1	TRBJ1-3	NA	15	TGTGCCAGCAGTGAACGGGTACACTCTGGAAACACCATATATTTT	CASSERVHSGNTIYF
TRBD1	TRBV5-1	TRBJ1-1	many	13	TGCGCCAGCACCCAACAGGGGGACACTGAAGCTTTCTTT	CASTQQGDTEAFF
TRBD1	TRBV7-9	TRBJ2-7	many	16	TGTGCCAGCAGCTTGGACAGGCCCTTACACGCCTACGAGCAGTACTTC	CASSLDRPLHAYEQYF
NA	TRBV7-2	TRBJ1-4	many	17	TGTGCCAGCAGCACCCTTTTCTGGGGGTCAACTAATGAAAAACTGTTTTTT	CASSTLFWGSTNEKLFF
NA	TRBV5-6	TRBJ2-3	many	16	TGTGCCAGCAACCCACTGATTAGCGGAAGCACAGATACGCAGTATTTT	CASNPLISGSTDTQYF
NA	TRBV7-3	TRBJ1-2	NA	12	TGTGCCAGCAGCTCGGAGTATGGTGGCTACACCTTC	CASSSEYGGYTF
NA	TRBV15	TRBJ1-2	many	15	TGTGCCACCAGCAGGCCCCCTGAGGCGCACTATGGCTACACCTTC	CATSRPPEAHYGYTF
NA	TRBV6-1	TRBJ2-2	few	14	TGTGCCAGCAGTCGACCCCCAGGGCCCGGGGAGCTGTTTTTT	CASSRPPGPGELFF
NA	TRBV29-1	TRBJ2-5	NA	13	TGCAGCGTTGAAAGACAGCTACAAGAGACCCAGTACTTC	CSVERQLQETQYF
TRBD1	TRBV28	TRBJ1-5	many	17	TGTGCCAGCAGTTTTTCCGCGGGACAGGGGGCGAGACAGCCCCAGCATTTT	CASSFSAGQGARQPQHF
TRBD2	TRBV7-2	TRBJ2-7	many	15	TGTGCCAGCAGCTCCCCACCCGGGGGGGGATACGAGCAGTACTTC	CASSSPPGGGYEQYF
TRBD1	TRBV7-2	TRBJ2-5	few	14	TGTGCCAGCAGCTTTGACAGGGGAAAGGAGACCCAGTACTTC	CASSFDRGKETQYF
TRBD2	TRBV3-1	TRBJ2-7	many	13	TGTGCCAGCAGCCTAGCGGGGGGCCACGAGCAGTACTTC	CASSLAGGHEQYF
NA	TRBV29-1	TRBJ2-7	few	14	TGCAGCGTCTTGGACGTTCGGAGCTCCTACGAGCAGTACTTC	CSVLDVRSSYEQYF
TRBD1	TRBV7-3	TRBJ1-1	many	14	TGTGCCAGCAGCTCGACAGGGGTAGACACTGAAGCTTTCTTT	CASSSTGVDTEAFF
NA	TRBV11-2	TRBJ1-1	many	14	TGTGCCAGCAGCTTAGGCTTAGGGACGCGATCAGCTTTCTTT	CASSLGLGTRSAFF
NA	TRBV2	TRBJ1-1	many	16	TGTGCCAGCAGTGAAGCCCTGGGGAGGGGGAACACTGAAGCTTTCTTT	CASSEALGRGNTEAFF
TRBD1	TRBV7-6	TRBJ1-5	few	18	TGTGCCAGCAGCCCTCGGAATAAACAGGGGGGCTACAATCAGCCCCAGCATTTT	CASSPRNKQGGYNQPQHF
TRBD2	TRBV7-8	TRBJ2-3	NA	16	TGTGCCAGCAGGCCGGGGGGTAGCGGGACCACAGATACGCAGTATTTT	CASRPGGSGTTDTQYF
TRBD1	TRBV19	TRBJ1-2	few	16	TGTGCCAGTCAATCCTCGGGACAGGATATCTCCTATGGCTACACCTTC	CASQSSGQDISYGYTF
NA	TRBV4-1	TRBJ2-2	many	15	TGCGCCAGCAGCCCGGACAGCCGCACCACCGGGGAGCTGTTTTTT	CASSPDSRTTGELFF
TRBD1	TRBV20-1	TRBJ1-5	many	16	TGCAGTGCTTACCGGGGGCAGGGGGCCGGAAATCAGCCCCAGCATTTT	CSAYRGQGAGNQPQHF
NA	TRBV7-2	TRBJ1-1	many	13	TGTGCCAGCATCCTCCGGGGCCTACGGGAAGCTTTCTTT	CASILRGLREAFF
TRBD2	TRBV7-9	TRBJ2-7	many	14	TGTGCCAGCAGCTTAGGCGGACTAGCGGGCGAGCAGTACTTC	CASSLGGLAGEQYF
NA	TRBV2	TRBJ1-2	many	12	TGTGCCAGCGGCCGGAGGCTTTATGGCTACACCTTC	CASGRRLYGYTF
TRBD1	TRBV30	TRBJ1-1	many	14	TGTGCCTGGTCCCGGGACAGTCTTAACACTGAAGCTTTCTTT	CAWSRDSLNTEAFF
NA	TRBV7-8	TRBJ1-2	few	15	TGTGCCAGCAGCTTAGGGGGGGGGCACTACTATGGCTACACCTTC	CASSLGGGHYYGYTF
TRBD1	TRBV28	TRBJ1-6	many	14	TGTGCCAGCAGTAGGACAGGGGGCAATTCACCCCTCCACTTT	CASSRTGGNSPLHF
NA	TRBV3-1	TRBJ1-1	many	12	TGTGCCAGCAGCCACGGACAGCGAAAAGCTTTCTTT	CASSHGQRKAFF
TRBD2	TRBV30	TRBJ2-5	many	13	TGTGCCTGGAGTGTACTAGCGGTGACTAGTAGGTACTTC	CAWSVLAVTSRYF
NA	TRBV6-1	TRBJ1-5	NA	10	TGTGCCAGCGGTGGACAGCCCCAGCATTTT	CASGGQPQHF
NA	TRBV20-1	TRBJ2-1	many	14	TGCAGTGCTAGGTCCAGAACCGCCTACAATGAGCAGTTCTTC	CSARSRTAYNEQFF
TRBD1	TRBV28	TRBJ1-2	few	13	TGTGCCAGCAGTATACCGGGACAGGGGGCTTACACCTTC	CASSIPGQGAYTF
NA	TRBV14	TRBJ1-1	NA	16	TGTGCCAGCAGCCAGACACAGGGACTCATGAACACTGAAGCTTTCTTT	CASSQTQGLMNTEAFF
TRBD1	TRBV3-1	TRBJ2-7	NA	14	TGTGCCAGCAGCCAGCACCAGGGGGACTACGAGCAGTACTTC	CASSQHQGDYEQYF
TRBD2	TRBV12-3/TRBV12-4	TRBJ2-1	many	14	TGTGCCAGCAGTTCTAGCGGTTCCTACAATGAGCAGTTCTTC	CASSSSGSYNEQFF
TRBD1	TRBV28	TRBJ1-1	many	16	TGTGCCAGCAGTTCGACAGGGGGCGATAGGGACACTGAAGCTTTCTTT	CASSSTGGDRDTEAFF
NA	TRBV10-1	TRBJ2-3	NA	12	TGCGCCAGCGGACCGGTTCCAGATACGCAGTATTTT	CASGPVPDTQYF
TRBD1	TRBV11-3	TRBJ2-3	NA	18	TGTGCCAGCAGCTTATTTGAGGACAGGGGCGGTTACACAGATACGCAGTATTTT	CASSLFEDRGGYTDTQYF
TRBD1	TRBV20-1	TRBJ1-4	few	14	TGCAGTGCTAGACCGGACAGGATAAATGAAAAACTGTTTTTT	CSARPDRINEKLFF
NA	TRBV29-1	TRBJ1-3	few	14	TGCAGCGTTGGAGTTGGGGTCTCTGGAAACACCATATATTTT	CSVGVGVSGNTIYF
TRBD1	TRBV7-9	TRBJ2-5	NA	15	TGTGCCAGCAGCTTTGTTTCGACAGGGGAAGAGACCCAGTACTTC	CASSFVSTGEETQYF
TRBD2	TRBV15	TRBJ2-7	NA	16	TGTGCCACCAGCAGAGATTGGGTTAGCGGGGCCTACGAGCAGTACTTC	CATSRDWVSGAYEQYF
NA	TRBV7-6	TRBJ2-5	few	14	TGTGCCAGCAGCCAAGGACGGGTCCAAGAGATCCAGTACTTC	CASSQGRVQEIQYF
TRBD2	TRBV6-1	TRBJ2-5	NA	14	TGTGCCAGCAGACCGCGGGGGGGCCGTGAGACCCAGTACTTC	CASRPRGGRETQYF
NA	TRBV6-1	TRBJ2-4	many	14	TGTGCCAGCAGTGGAGGGGGTCCCAAAAACATTCAGTACTTC	CASSGGGPKNIQYF
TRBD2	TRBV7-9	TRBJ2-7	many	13	TGTGCCAGCAGCTTAACGGGGGGGCCTGAGCAGTACTTC	CASSLTGGPEQYF
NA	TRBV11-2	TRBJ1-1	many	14	TGTGCCAGCAGCTTAGTGTCGGTGAACACTGAAGCTTTCTTT	CASSLVSVNTEAFF
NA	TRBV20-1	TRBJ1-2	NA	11	TGCAGTGCTAATGTCATTTTGGGGAGCACCTTC	CSANVILGSTF